The 22 T cell receptor beta chains in this list originate from one sample, sequenced in a study of beta chain features in type 1 diabetes. Reverse transcribing all isolated RNA meant expressed TCRB transcripts were sequenced. Produced via immunoSEQ multiplex PCR; TCRdb's table is partial and in-frame only. The repertoire holds 250,000 to 350,000 clones, with about 15% as singletons. Material: central memory CD4+ T cells from blood. The receptors shown here come from a man aged 25-45 years in good health.

A few counts support this clone. The chain couples TRBV27 to TRBJ2-5; 12 nucleotides match TRBD2. CDR1 MNHEY and CDR2 SMNVEV come from the germline V gene (reference sequence). With 8 bases clipped from V and 1 base from J, the junction kept 11 bases outside the gene matches. The CDR3 totals 17 residues. The CDR3 region is CASGTGLAGTVQETQYF. The CDR3 DNA follows: TGTGCCAGCGGGACTGGACTAGCGGGAACCGTCCAAGAGACCCAGTACTTC.

This clone was detected a few times. J is TRBJ1-2 and V is TRBV2; 11 bases are shared with TRBD1. There are 14 residues in the CDR3. The germline CDR1 and CDR2 sequences are SNHLY and FYNNEI. V was clipped by 6 bases and J by 5 bases; unmatched bases: 5. Here the CDR3 DNA reads TGTGCCAGCAGGCCCGGACAGGGGGCATATGGCTACACCTTC. Residues: CASRPGQGAYGYTF.

This chain joins TRBV5-1 and TRBJ1-3, with D perhaps matching TRBD1 (5 bases). Germline V gene data show CDR1 as SGHRS and CDR2 as YFSETQ. Trimming pared 4 bases from V and 0 bases from J, leaving 11 bases between. The CDR3 sequence is 15 residues long. CDR3 nucleotide sequence: TGCGCCAGCAGCAGAACACAGGACTCTGGAAACACCATATATTTT. Encoded protein: CASSRTQDSGNTIYF.

The chain joins TRBV9 to TRBJ2-3; the D gene is possibly TRBD2 (6 bases). Germline V lookup: CDR1 SGDLS, CDR2 YYNGEE. The CDR3 has 16 residues. Trimming shortened V by 4 bases and J by 3 bases, and 18 bases separated the two germline ends. The CDR3 coding sequence is TGTGCCAGCAGCCTGAGCTTGGGCGGGGCAACAGATACGCAGTATTTT. Translation gives CASSLSLGGATDTQYF.

On this clone: A junction boundary mismatches the germline segment, possibly from a read error. The chain is built from TRBV5-5 and TRBJ2-3; D assignment may be TRBD1 or TRBD2 (5 bases each). The CDR3 runs 12 residues. Germline loops: CDR1 SGHKS, CDR2 YYEKEE (reference sequence). CDR3 nucleotides: TGTGCCAGCAGGTTGGGGGCAGATACGCAGTATTTT. Protein sequence: CASRLGADTQYF.

This clone has at least ten counts. V and J are TRBV5-6 and TRBJ2-1, with 10 bases lining up with TRBD2. V lost 1 base and J lost 6; bases outside the gene matches: 1. Germline V CDR1 and CDR2: SGHDT, YYEEEE. The CDR3 has 14 amino acids. This CDR3 is CASSLTSGTNEQFF. The CDR3 DNA reads TGTGCCAGCAGCTTGACTAGCGGGACCAATGAGCAGTTCTTC. Complete variable domain (other parts from reference TRBV5-6 and TRBJ2-1): DAGVTQSPTHLIKTRGQQVTLRCSPKSGHDTVSWYQQALGQGPQFIFQYYEEEERQRGNFPDRFSGHQFPNYSSELNVNALLLGDSALYLCASSLTSGTNEQFFGPGTRLTVL.

DNA of the CDR3: TGTGCCTGGAACGTCGGGGGTACTGAAGCTTTCTTT. As protein: CAWNVGGTEAFF. This chain links TRBV30 with TRBJ1-1; tentative D call: TRBD1 (5 bases). V was pared by 4 bases and J by 5 bases, with 11 bases between. The CDR3 runs 12 residues. Germline CDR1 reads GTSNPN; CDR2 reads SVGIG (reference sequence).

The rearrangement joins TRBV6-1 to TRBJ2-7; 11 bases line up with TRBD1. CDR1 is MNHNS and CDR2 is SASEGT in the germline V gene. The CDR3 spans 14 residues. J lost 6 bases, V lost 5 bases, and 6 bases had no gene match. The chain's CDR3 is CASSQPGQGVEQYF. CDR3 nucleotide sequence: TGTGCCAGCAGTCAGCCGGGACAGGGGGTCGAGCAGTACTTC.

The J gene is TRBJ2-5, the V gene TRBV10-3; 12 bases are a match to TRBD2. With V trimmed by 6 bases and J by 2 bases, 4 bases remained unmatched. The CDR3 has 15 amino acids. Per the germline V gene, CDR1 is ENHRY and CDR2 is SYGVKD. CDR3 DNA sequence: TGTGCCATCAGGACCGGGACTAGCGGGCAAGAGACCCAGTACTTC. Amino acid sequence: CAIRTGTSGQETQYF.

This clone came up a few times. The chain couples TRBV6-6 to TRBJ1-2; maybe TRBD1 (5 bases). Trimming removed 3 bases at V and 8 bases at J, with 22 bases between. CDR3 length equals 16 residues. Germline V CDR1 and CDR2: MNHNY, SVGAGI (reference sequence). The CDR3 region is CASSYHSGQGVWGYTF. The CDR3 coding sequence is TGTGCCAGCAGTTATCATTCCGGGCAGGGTGTTTGGGGCTACACCTTC.

The V gene is TRBV5-6, the J gene TRBJ2-5; no clear D. The germline V gene has CDR1 SGHDT and CDR2 YYEEEE. The CDR3 length is 15 residues. The germline V and J ends were trimmed by 1 base and 4 bases, with 14 bases remaining between them. As DNA, the CDR3 is TGTGCCAGCAGCTTGTTAAGGACGTTATTAGAGACCCAGTACTTC. Translation: CASSLLRTLLETQYF.

The V gene is TRBV5-8, the J gene TRBJ2-1; no clear D gene. From germline, CDR1 is SGHTS and CDR2 YDEGEE. The CDR3 extends over 15 amino acids. V dropped 0 bases and J dropped 3 bases, with 10 bases sitting between them. CDR3 sequence reads: CASSLGPSFYNEQFF. CDR3 sequence (DNA): TGTGCCAGCAGCTTGGGACCCAGTTTCTACAATGAGCAGTTCTTC.

This clone was detected only a few times. This clone may be a read error of a much larger clone one base away. The chain uses TRBV5-8 and TRBJ1-1; TRBD1 matches at 7 bases. This CDR3 contains 14 residues. The junction had 6 bases not matched to a gene; V was cut back by 1 base and J by 6 bases. Germline V lookup: CDR1 SGHTS, CDR2 YDEGEE. The CDR3 is CASSLSQGVAEAFF. In nucleotides, the CDR3 is TGTGCCAGCAGCTTGTCGCAGGGGGTCGCTGAAGCTTTCTTT.

This sequence joins TRBV18 and TRBJ2-3, with TRBD1 matching over 10 bases. Trimming cost V 6 bases and J 1 base; bases outside gene matches: 7. Germline assignment: CDR1 KGHSH and CDR2 LQKENI. CDR3 size: 16 residues. The CDR3 region has the DNA TGTGCCAGCTCCCGAGTCGGGACAGGGGGCACAGATACGCAGTATTTT. It codes for CASSRVGTGGTDTQYF.

In this sample, this clone turned up a few times. The V gene is TRBV29-1, the J gene TRBJ1-4; D gene uncertain. Trimming pared 4 bases from V and 11 bases from J, leaving 11 bases between. Per germline, CDR1 SQVTM and CDR2 ANQGSEA. The CDR3 contains 11 residues. The CDR3 sequence is CSVGLGRKLFF. The CDR3 coding sequence is TGCAGCGTTGGGCTTGGAAGGAAACTGTTTTTT.

The chain is built from TRBV7-2 and TRBJ2-3; D gene unclear. CDR3 length: 14 residues. From germline, CDR1 is SGHTA and CDR2 FQGNSA. The V end lost 6 bases, the J end lost 4 bases, and 14 bases lay between the germline ends. The CDR3 loop is CASRPGRRADTQYF. The CDR3 DNA follows: TGTGCCAGCAGGCCCGGCCGTAGAGCAGATACGCAGTATTTT.

V is TRBV7-9 and J is TRBJ2-1; either TRBD1 or TRBD2 may supply D (5 bases each). The CDR3 sequence is 16 residues long. The germline CDR1 and CDR2 sequences are SEHNR and FQNEAQ (reference sequence). Deletions cut 0 bases from V and 7 bases from J, with 16 bases between. CDR3 in DNA: TGTGCCAGCAGCTTAGCCCCCGGGACCCCCGGGAATGAGCAGTTCTTC. Protein sequence: CASSLAPGTPGNEQFF. Full variable domain (outside the CDR3, taken from reference TRBV7-9 and TRBJ2-1): DTGVSQNPRHKITKRGQNVTFRCDPISEHNRLYWYRQTLGQGPEFLTYFQNEAQLEKSRLLSDRFSAERPKGSFSTLEIQRTEQGDSAMYLCASSLAPGTPGNEQFFGPGTRLTVL.

The table lists this clone with a few counts. The chain is built from TRBV9 and TRBJ2-2, with 7 nucleotides matching TRBD1. The germline V gene has CDR1 SGDLS and CDR2 YYNGEE. V trimming: 4 bases; J trimming: 4 bases; junction bases outside the gene matches: 7. The CDR3 consists of 15 residues. The CDR3 here is CASSPTGRSTGELFF. The CDR3 DNA reads as TGTGCCAGCAGCCCGACAGGGCGGTCCACCGGGGAGCTGTTTTTT.

There are many counts of this clone. The chain couples TRBV2 to TRBJ2-3, with D hard to call. There are 12 residues in the CDR3. Germline CDR1 and CDR2: SNHLY and FYNNEI. Trimming removed 7 bases from V and 2 bases from J, with 7 bases in between. The CDR3, as DNA: TGTGCCAGCAAGGCTCTCACAGATACGCAGTATTTT. This codes for CASKALTDTQYF.

This clone was seen only a few times. The chain links TRBV5-6 to TRBJ1-5; D possibly corresponds to TRBD1 (6 bases). From germline, CDR1 is SGHDT and CDR2 YYEEEE. CDR3 length: 15 residues. V was shortened by 5 bases and J by 1 base, with 13 bases between the two germline ends. The CDR3 DNA is TGTGCCAGCAGTGTGACAGGCAACAGCAATCAGCCCCAGCATTTT. It is translated as CASSVTGNSNQPQHF.

The V gene is TRBV7-2, the J gene TRBJ2-2, with D perhaps TRBD2 (5 bases). Trimming took off 6 bases at V and 6 bases at J, with 17 bases between the two ends. CDR3 size: 15 residues. The germline CDR1 and CDR2 sequences are SGHTA and FQGNSA. The CDR3 DNA is TGTGCCAGCAGACCCGGCCCCACGAGGGCCGGGGAGCTGTTTTTT. Residues: CASRPGPTRAGELFF. Full variable domain (rest looked up from reference TRBV7-2 and TRBJ2-2): GAGVSQSPSNKVTEKGKDVELRCDPISGHTALYWYRQSLGQGLEFLIYFQGNSAPDKSGLPSDRFSAERTGGSVSTLTIQRTQQEDSAVYLCASRPGPTRAGELFFGEGSRLTVL.

This clone has at least ten counts. The V call is TRBV6-1, the J call TRBJ2-5, with 7 bases identical to TRBD2. J gave up 7 bases and V 0 bases, and 5 bases lay outside the gene matches. This CDR3 comprises 14 residues. Germline CDR1 MNHNS, CDR2 SASEGT. CDR3 sequence: CASSEARLAPTQYF. In DNA, the CDR3 is TGTGCCAGCAGTGAAGCGCGACTAGCTCCGACCCAGTACTTC.